This section outlines one T cell receptor beta chain sequence together with its context. Its target antigen remains unknown. Nothing much larger sits one base from this clone, and base qualities are not available. The donors were healthy, HIV-negative adults who had no recently reported acute infections or vaccinations. Every donor was a Caucasian adult residing in Nashville, Tennessee, USA. CD4+ T cells were enriched by magnetic negative selection; naive cells were then positively selected on CD45RA, and the negative fraction formed the memory subset. After blood collection by leukapheresis, PBMCs were isolated using Ficoll-Histopaque density gradient centrifugation and then cryopreserved in the vapor phase of liquid nitrogen. Analytical flow cytometry was used to check the purity and quantity of every magnetically sorted T cell population. From each sorted fraction, genomic DNA was isolated and quantified by UV absorbance on a Nanodrop 2000c.

These data come from a study of shared clonotypes between healthy human individuals (dated by TCRdb to about 2020). For the study in its entirety: The cohort included a few men and a couple of women between 18 and 49 years of age. For each donor, CD4 naive and CD4 memory were each given three plates, CD8 naive was given two plates, and CD8 memory was given one plate. The study deeply sequenced blood TCR repertoires of several healthy adults to estimate repertoire size and the extent of clonotype sharing between individuals. Different laboratories and diverse techniques were used to prepare libraries and sequence TCR repertoires, to increase sequencing depth and limit assay-specific biases. Per donor, leukapheresis produced somewhere between about 0.94 and 9 billion PBMCs.

Using the deep immunoSEQ assay, multiplex PCR amplified TCR CDR3 regions from genomic DNA. Genomic DNA extracted from each cell subset was distributed evenly over all wells of several immunoSEQ 96-well plates, and each plate served as one replicate. For sorted subsets, each replicate PCR was loaded with 200 to 250 ng genomic DNA, equivalent to approximately 33,000 T cell genomes. The purified libraries were quantified using a Qubit 3.0 fluorometer, sized with a Bioanalyzer 2100, and then quantified again using the KAPA Library Quantification kit. Every immunoSEQ 96-well plate was sequenced on a dedicated single-read 150-cycle Illumina NextSeq 550 flow cell. The authors processed their data as follows. Because the immunoSEQ output held only junctional sequences and lacked quality scores, the filtering could not match the filtering applied to full-length reads. To assign V/J genes and CDR3, sequences were annotated using PyIR, a Python wrapper for IgBLAST v1.9, with IMGT germline references. Reads with weak V/J assignments (E-value above 1e-6), missing CDR3, stop codons, out-of-frame junctions, or ambiguous translated residues were removed. V3J clonotypes were defined as sequences sharing the same inferred V gene, J gene, and CDR3 amino acid sequence. To compute the percentage overlap between repertoires, the number of shared unique clonotypes was divided by the size of the smaller repertoire. Richness of each repertoire was evaluated using RTK rarefaction, the Chao1 estimator, and Recon v2.1 estimates of unobserved clonotypes. OLGA was used to compute generation probabilities for all TCRbeta clonotypes that the gDNA method yielded from a handful of donors. Imported from immuneACCESS, the table was reduced by TCRdb to in-frame sequences with V and J called. These copies leave out some clones; in studies compared against another copy, an unresolved V gene accounts for under half, and the cause of the remainder is not known. That table furnishes V, J and clone size, whereas the DNA furnished D and trimming. This sample holds under 2.5 million clones; about 90% were observed only once. The ten largest clones take up 0.37% of the sample.

Overall study outcomes, separate from this receptor: Compared with non-shared clonotypes, clonotypes shared by all four sorted-subset donors had higher generation probabilities. Sampling was restricted to blood, and TCR repertoires in tissue are likely to differ from TCR repertoires in blood. Estimated clonotype richness was generally larger for naive than for memory subsets. Based on pairwise subsampling, the degree of clonotype sharing among donors was expected to be affected by sequencing depth. Rarefaction of sorted-subset datasets indicated incomplete sequencing despite the large sequencing depth. About 5% of naive CD4, 3.5% of naive CD8, 2.3% of memory CD4, and over 0.35% of memory CD8 clonotypes were shared across several donors. The small number of donors limited the genetic and exposure-history diversity represented.

The sequenced sample consisted of naive CD4+ T cells from PBMCs. The sample's cell subset or site label, decoded: CD45RA+ positively selected. The clonotype originates from a man between 18 and 29 years old in good health. Some clones in this sample may be carry-over from other donors' samples.

CDR3 sequence: CASSSGGALNTEAFF. The DNA reads TGTGCCAGCAGCTCGGGCGGGGCCTTGAACACTGAAGCTTTCTTT. The chain employs TRBV5-4 and TRBJ1-1, and perhaps TRBD1 as D gene, on 5 matching bases. V loses 3 bases of germline sequence and J loses 0 bases, and the interval between the two ends is 12 bases. Taken from cysteine to phenylalanine, the CDR3 has 15 residues. The only DNA kept is the CDR3, 45 bases in frame from the first base. Per the germline V gene (reference sequence), SGHNT is the CDR1 and YYREEE is the CDR2.